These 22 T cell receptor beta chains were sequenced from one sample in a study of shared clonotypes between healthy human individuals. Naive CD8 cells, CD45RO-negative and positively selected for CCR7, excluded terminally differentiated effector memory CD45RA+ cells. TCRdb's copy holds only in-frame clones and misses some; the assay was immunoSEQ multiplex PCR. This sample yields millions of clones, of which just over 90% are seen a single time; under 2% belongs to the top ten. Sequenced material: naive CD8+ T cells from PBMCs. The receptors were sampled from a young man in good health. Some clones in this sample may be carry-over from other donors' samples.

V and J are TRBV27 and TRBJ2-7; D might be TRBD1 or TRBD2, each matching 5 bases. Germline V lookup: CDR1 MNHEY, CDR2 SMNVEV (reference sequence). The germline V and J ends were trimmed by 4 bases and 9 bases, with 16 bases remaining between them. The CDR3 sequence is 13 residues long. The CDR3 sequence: CASSWDLGQRQYF. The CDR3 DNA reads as TGTGCCAGCAGTTGGGACCTTGGGCAGCGGCAGTACTTC.

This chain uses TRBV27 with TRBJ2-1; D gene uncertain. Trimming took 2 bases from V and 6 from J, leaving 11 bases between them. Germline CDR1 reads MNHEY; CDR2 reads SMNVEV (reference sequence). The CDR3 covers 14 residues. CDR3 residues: CASSLTYGFNEQFF. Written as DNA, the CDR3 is TGTGCCAGCAGTTTAACTTACGGATTCAATGAGCAGTTCTTC.

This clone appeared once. CDR3 nucleotides: TGTGCCAGCAGTCCACTAGGGGGCAGTCTCCCAGATACGCAGTATTTT. This translates into CASSPLGGSLPDTQYF. The V gene is TRBV7-3, the J gene TRBJ2-3; TRBD1 matches 7 bases. Per germline, CDR1 SGHTA and CDR2 FQGTGA. Unmatched junction bases numbered 13, after V lost 6 bases and J lost 4 bases. The CDR3 consists of 16 residues. Supplemented by reference TRBV7-3 and TRBJ2-3, the full variable domain reads GAGVSQTPSNKVTEKGKYVELRCDPISGHTALYWYRQSLGQGPEFLIYFQGTGAADDSGLPNDRFFAVRPEGSVSTLKIQRTERGDSAVYLCASSPLGGSLPDTQYFGPGTRLTVL.

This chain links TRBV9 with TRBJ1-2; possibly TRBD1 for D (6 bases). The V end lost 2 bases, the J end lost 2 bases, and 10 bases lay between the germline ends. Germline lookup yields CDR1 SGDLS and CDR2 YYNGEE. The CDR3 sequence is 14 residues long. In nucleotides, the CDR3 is TGTGCCAGCAGCGTCTTGGACAGCAACTATGGCTACACCTTC. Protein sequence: CASSVLDSNYGYTF. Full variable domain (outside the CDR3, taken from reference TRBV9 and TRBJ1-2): DSGVTQTPKHLITATGQRVTLRCSPRSGDLSVYWYQQSLDQGLQFLIQYYNGEERAKGNILERFSAQQFPDLHSELNLSSLELGDSALYFCASSVLDSNYGYTFGSGTRLTVV.

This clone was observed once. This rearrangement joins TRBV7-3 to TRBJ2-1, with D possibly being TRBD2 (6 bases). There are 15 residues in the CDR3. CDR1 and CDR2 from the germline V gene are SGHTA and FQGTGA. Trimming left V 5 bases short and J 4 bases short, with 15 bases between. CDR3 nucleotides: TGTGCCAGCAGCCTAGATTTCGGGACTTACAATGAGCAGTTCTTC. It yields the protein CASSLDFGTYNEQFF.

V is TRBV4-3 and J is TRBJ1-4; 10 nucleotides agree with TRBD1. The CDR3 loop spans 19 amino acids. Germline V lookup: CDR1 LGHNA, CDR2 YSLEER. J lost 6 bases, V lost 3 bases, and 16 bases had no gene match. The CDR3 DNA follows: TGCGCCAGCAGCCAGTTAATGGGACAGGGGAATCCCGGGTATGAAAAACTGTTTTTT. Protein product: CASSQLMGQGNPGYEKLFF.

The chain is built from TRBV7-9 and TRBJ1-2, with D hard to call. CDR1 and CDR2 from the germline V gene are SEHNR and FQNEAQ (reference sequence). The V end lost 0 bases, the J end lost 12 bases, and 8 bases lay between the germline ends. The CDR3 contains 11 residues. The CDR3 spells CASSLAAPNTF. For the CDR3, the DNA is TGTGCCAGCAGCTTAGCCGCCCCGAACACCTTC.

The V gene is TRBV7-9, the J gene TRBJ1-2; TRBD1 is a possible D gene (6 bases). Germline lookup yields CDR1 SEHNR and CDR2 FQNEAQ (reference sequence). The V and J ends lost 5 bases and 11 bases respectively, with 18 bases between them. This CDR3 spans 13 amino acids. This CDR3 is CASSPRNRAKYTF. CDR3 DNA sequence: TGTGCCAGCAGCCCCAGGAACAGGGCCAAATACACCTTC.

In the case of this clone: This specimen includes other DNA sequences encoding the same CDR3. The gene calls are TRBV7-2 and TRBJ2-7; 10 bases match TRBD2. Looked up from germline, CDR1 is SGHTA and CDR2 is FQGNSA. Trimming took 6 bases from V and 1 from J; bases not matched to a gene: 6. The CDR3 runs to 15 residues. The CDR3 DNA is TGTGCCAGCAGTTGGACTAGCGGCCCATCCTACGAGCAGTACTTC. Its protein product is CASSWTSGPSYEQYF.

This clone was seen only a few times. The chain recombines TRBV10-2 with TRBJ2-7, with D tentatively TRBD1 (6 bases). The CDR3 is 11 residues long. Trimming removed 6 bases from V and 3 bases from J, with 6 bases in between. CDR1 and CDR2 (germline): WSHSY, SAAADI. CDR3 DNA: TGCGCCAGCAGGGACAGCTACGAGCAGTACTTC. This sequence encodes CASRDSYEQYF.

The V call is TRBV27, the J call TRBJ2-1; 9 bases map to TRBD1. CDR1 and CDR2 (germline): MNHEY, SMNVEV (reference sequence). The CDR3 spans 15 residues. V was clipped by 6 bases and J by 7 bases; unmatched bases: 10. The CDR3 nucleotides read TGTGCCAGCAGATCGGACAGGGGAGAGAGGAATGAGCAGTTCTTC. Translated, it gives CASRSDRGERNEQFF.

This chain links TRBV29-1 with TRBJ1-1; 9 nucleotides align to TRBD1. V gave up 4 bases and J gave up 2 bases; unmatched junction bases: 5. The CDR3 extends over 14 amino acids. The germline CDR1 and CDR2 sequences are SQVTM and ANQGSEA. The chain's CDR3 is CSVGTGGGNTEAFF. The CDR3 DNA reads TGCAGCGTTGGCACAGGGGGCGGAAACACTGAAGCTTTCTTT.

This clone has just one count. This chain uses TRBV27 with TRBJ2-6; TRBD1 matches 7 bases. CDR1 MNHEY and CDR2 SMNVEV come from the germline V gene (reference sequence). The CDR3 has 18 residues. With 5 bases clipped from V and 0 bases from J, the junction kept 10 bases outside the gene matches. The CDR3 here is CASSPQTGWGSGANVLTF. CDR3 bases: TGTGCCAGCAGTCCCCAGACAGGGTGGGGCTCTGGGGCCAACGTCCTGACTTTC.

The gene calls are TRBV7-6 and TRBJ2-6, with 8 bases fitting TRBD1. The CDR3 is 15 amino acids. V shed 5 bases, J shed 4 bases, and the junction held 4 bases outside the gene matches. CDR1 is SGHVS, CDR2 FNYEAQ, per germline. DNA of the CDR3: TGTGCCAGCAGCCGTGACAGGGGAGGGGCCAACGTCCTGACTTTC. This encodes CASSRDRGGANVLTF.

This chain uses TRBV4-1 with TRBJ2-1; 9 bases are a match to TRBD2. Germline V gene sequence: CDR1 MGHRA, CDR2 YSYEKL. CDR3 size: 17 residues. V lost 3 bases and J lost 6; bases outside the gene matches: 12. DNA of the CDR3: TGCGCCAGCAGCCACAATACCGGGACTAGCTTCGGCAATGAGCAGTTCTTC. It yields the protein CASSHNTGTSFGNEQFF.

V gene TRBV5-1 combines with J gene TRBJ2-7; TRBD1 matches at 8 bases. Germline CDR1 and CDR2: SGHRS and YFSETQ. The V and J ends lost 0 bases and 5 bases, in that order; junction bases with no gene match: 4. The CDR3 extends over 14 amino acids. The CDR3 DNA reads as TGCGCCAGCAGCTTGGATCACAGGGGGGACGAGCAGTACTTC. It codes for CASSLDHRGDEQYF.

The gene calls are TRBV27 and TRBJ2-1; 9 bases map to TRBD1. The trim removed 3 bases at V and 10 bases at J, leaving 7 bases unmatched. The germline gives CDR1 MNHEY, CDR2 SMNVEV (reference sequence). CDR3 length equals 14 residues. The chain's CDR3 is CASSFLQGAYEQFF. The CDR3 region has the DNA TGTGCCAGCAGTTTCCTACAGGGGGCATACGAGCAGTTCTTC.

CDR3 bases: TGTGCCAGCAGCTTAAGCAGGGGGCTAAGGAACCAAGAGACCCAGTACTTC. Translation gives CASSLSRGLRNQETQYF. The gene calls are TRBV7-6 and TRBJ2-5; 8 nucleotides match TRBD1. With V trimmed by 2 bases and J by 0 bases, 8 bases remained unmatched. Germline V gene lookup returns CDR1 SGHVS and CDR2 FNYEAQ. This CDR3 is built from 17 residues.

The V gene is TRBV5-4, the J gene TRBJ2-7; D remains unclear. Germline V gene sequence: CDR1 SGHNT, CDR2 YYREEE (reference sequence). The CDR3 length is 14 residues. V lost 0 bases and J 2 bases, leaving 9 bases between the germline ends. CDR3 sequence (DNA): TGTGCCAGCAGCTTGGACCGCTTCCCCTACGAGCAGTACTTC. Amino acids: CASSLDRFPYEQYF.

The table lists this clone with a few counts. This CDR3 is CASSTDRTYGYTF. Here the CDR3 DNA reads TGTGCCAGCAGTACGGACAGAACATATGGCTACACCTTC. The V gene is TRBV28, the J gene TRBJ1-2, with D possibly TRBD1 on 6 matching bases. V lost 5 bases and J lost 5, with 12 bases in between. Germline CDR1 reads MDHEN; CDR2 reads SYDVKM. This CDR3 contains 13 residues.

CDR3 amino acids: CASSPGGWKDTQYF. DNA for the CDR3: TGTGCCAGCAGCCCCGGGGGGTGGAAAGATACGCAGTATTTT. V is TRBV6-5 and J is TRBJ2-3; 7 bases align to TRBD2. This CDR3 is 14 amino acids long. Germline CDR1 is MNHEY and CDR2 is SVGAGI. V shed 6 bases and J 5 bases; nucleotides not matched to a gene: 8.

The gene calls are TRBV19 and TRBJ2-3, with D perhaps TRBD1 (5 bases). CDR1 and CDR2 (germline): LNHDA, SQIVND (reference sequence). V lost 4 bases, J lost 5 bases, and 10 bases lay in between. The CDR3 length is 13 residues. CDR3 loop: CASSTTGGDTQYF. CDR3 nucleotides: TGTGCCAGTAGTACCACAGGTGGAGATACGCAGTATTTT.